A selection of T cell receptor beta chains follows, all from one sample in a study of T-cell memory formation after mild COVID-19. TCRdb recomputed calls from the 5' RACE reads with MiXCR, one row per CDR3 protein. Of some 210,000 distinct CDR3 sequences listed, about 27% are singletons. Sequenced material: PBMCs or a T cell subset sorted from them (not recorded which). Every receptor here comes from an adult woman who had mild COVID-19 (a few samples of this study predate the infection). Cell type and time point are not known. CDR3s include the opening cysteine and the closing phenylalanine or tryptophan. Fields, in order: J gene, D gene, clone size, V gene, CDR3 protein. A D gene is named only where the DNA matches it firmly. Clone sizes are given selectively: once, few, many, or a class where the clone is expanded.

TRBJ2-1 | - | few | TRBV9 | CASSVSGISYNEQFF
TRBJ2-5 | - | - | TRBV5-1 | CASSFSVDQETQYF
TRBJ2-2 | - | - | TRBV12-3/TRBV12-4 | CASRVEGDTGELFF
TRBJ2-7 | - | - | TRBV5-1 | CASSIRQDAYEQYF
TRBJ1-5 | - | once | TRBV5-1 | CASSLLMGDSNQPQHF
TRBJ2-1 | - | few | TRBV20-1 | CSADRYNEQFF
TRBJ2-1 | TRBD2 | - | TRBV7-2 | CASSSRTSGVGEQFF
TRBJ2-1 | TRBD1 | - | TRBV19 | CASSKTGVDEQFF
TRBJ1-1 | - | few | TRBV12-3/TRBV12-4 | CASSLMDRWAFF
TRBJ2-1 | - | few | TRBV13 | CASSLVAGTYNEQFF
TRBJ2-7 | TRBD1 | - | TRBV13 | CASSRGDRDSYEQYF
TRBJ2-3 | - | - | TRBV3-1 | CASSLGTGGDTQYF
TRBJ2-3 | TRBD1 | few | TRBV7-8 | CASSSTPGQMTSTDTQYF
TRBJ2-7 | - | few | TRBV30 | CAWSTWASYEQYF
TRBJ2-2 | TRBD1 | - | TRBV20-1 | CSARWQGATGELFF
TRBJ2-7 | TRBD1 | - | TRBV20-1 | CSARAYHRQGYEQYF
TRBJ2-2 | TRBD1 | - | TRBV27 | CASSWTGGSVLTGELFF
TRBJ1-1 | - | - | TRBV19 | CASSMIGGASTEAFF
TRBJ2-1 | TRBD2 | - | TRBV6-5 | CASSYSISGLAGVNEQFF
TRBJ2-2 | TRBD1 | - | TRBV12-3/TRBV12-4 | CASSSRQGVTGELFF
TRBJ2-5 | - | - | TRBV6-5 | CASRPDLTPETQYF
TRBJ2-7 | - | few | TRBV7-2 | CASSLGASDNPKMDF
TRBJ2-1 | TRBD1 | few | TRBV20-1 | CSAPIQQGPEQFF
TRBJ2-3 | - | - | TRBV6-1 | CASSYGQSRTDTQYF
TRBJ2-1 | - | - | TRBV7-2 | CASTHLGGGYNEQFF
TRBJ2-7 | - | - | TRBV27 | CASSFRISYEQYF
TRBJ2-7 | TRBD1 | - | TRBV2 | CASSPIGTGNYEQYF
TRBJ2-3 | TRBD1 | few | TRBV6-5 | CASSFGQGAADTQYF
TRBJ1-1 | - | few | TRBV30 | CAWSGEVNTEAFF
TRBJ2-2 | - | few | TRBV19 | CASSTGSSTGELFF
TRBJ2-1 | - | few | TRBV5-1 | CASNYGSSGRAEQFF
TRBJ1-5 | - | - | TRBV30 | CAWTTTQGQPQHF
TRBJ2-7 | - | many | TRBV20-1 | CSAGGTAGQYF
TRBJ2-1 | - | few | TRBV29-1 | CSGSGGGVYNEQFF
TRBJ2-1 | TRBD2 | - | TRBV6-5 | CASSPGLAGGDEQFF
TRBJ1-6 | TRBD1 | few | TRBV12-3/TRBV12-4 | CASSPTGARDSPLHF
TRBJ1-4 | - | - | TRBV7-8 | CASSLGEREELFF
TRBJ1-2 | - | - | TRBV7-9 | CASPTGGHGYTF
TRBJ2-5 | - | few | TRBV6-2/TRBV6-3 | CASSYSGAQETQYF
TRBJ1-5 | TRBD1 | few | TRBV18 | CASSKDRGNQPQHF
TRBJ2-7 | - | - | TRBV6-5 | CASSYSLGGTYEQYF
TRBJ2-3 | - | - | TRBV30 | CAWSLFARTDTQYF